These 4 T cell receptor beta chains were all obtained from the same sample, sequenced in a study of T cell repertoires and Cas9 in healthy adults. Generated by immunoSEQ multiplex PCR, the TCRdb table keeps only in-frame clones and is missing some. The sample holds about 15,000 clones; approximately 89% are singletons and the top ten take approximately 1.6%. Sequenced material: Tregs (CD4+, CD25+, CD127-, CD137-, CD154-) from PBMCs; culture status not recorded. The source of these receptors is a human donor in good health.

The rearrangement uses TRBV7-7 and TRBJ1-5; D unclear. V lost 1 base and J 3 bases, leaving 7 bases between the germline ends. CDR3 length: 14 amino acids. The germline V gene has CDR1 SSHAT and CDR2 FNYEAQ (reference sequence). Here the CDR3 DNA reads TGTGCCAGCAGCTTAGTTACAGACAATCAGCCCCAGCATTTT. It codes for CASSLVTDNQPQHF.

This clone was counted a single time. The rearrangement uses TRBV5-1 and TRBJ2-1; TRBD2 matches 11 bases. CDR1 and CDR2 from the germline V gene are SGHRS and YFSETQ. The CDR3 has 14 residues. J was trimmed by 6 bases and V by 1 base; bases with no gene match: 0. The CDR3 protein is CASSLTSGSNEQFF. The CDR3 region has the DNA TGCGCCAGCAGCTTGACTAGCGGGAGCAATGAGCAGTTCTTC.

This chain connects TRBV28 to TRBJ2-7; 7 bases agree with TRBD1. Germline CDR1 and CDR2: MDHEN and SYDVKM. The length of the CDR3 is 14 residues. V lost 5 bases, J lost 5 bases, and 9 bases stayed unmatched. The CDR3 region has the DNA TGTGCCAGCAGTCTTACAGGGGATCGTCACGAGCAGTACGTC. Encoded protein: CASSLTGDRHEQYV.

The V gene is TRBV5-4, the J gene TRBJ2-3; D unresolved. This CDR3 spans 13 amino acids. Germline V gives CDR1 SGHNT, CDR2 YYREEE (reference sequence). V was cut by 0 bases and J by 6 bases, with 8 bases left in between. The CDR3 region has the DNA TGTGCCAGCAGCTTGGTAGTCGACGATACGCAGTATTTT. It specifies CASSLVVDDTQYF.